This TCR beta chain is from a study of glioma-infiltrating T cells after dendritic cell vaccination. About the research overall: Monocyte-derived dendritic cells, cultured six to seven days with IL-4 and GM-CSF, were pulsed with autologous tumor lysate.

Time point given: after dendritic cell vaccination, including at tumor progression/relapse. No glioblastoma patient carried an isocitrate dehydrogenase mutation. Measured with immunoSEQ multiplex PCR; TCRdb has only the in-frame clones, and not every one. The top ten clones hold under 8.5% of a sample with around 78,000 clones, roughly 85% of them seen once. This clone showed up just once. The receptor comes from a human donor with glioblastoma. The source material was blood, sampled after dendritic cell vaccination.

CDR3 loop: CASSQGQKNTEAFF. CDR3 nucleotides: TGCGCCAGCAGCCAGGGACAGAAGAACACTGAAGCTTTCTTT. The J gene is TRBJ1-1, the V gene TRBV4-1, with 7 bases matching TRBD1. J was trimmed by 1 base and V by 3 bases; bases with no gene match: 2. The CDR3 has 14 residues. Germline-derived CDR1 and CDR2 are MGHRA and YSYEKL.